The sequence of this TCR beta chain was determined in a study of blood T cell repertoires in COVID-19. Study-level background: Some COVID-19 samples were acute and others convalescent; all came from the United States, Italy and Spain. T cells, B-cell-depleted T cells, or PBMCs supplied cDNA or gDNA.

Original processing notes: Estimation of nucleated cell counts relied on the amplification of reference gene primers. The table came from immunoSEQ multiplex PCR; TCRdb's copy has only in-frame clones and leaves some out. V and J calls and clone size come straight from that table; D and trimming were deduced from the DNA. The sample lists 110,000 or so clones; 81% were seen once. The CDR3 has 13 amino acids. The J segment lost 5 bases and the V segment lost 10 bases, leaving 8 bases of the junction unmatched. Germline lookup yields CDR1 ENHRY and CDR2 SYGVKD. The sequenced sample consisted of peripheral blood. The chain carries TRBV10-3 and TRBJ1-1; the match to TRBD1 covers 9 bases. The TCR was taken from a man aged 45-60 years with acute or convalescent COVID-19. The DNA of the CDR3 is TGTGCCACTACCACAGGGGGCCGAACTGAAGCTTTCTTT. This translates into CATTTGGRTEAFF.